This T cell receptor (beta chain) is drawn from a study of ipilimumab plus nivolumab after autologous stem cell transplantation. Measured with immunoSEQ multiplex PCR; TCRdb has only the in-frame clones, and not every one. The sample has approximately 16,000 clones; 65% to 75% are singletons. Germline CDR1 and CDR2: SGHNT and YYREEE (reference sequence). The V and J ends lost 2 bases and 4 bases, in that order; junction bases with no gene match: 4. CDR3 size: 14 residues. Patients got ipilimumab 1 mg/kg beginning 14 to 28 days post-transplant. Patients received nivolumab 3 mg/kg at weeks 1, 4, 7, 10, then fortnightly to week 26.

This sequence was found in a male donor with primary mediastinal lymphoma. This specimen was PBMCs, taken in a trial of ipilimumab plus nivolumab as post-transplant consolidation. V is TRBV5-4 and J is TRBJ2-5, with 8 bases aligning to TRBD1. CDR3 residues: CASSFDRGGETQYF. The CDR3 DNA sequence: TGTGCCAGCAGCTTCGACAGGGGAGGAGAGACCCAGTACTTC.